The 14 T cell receptor beta chains listed next were all sequenced from one sample in a study of blood T cell repertoires in COVID-19. Profiled with immunoSEQ multiplex PCR; TCRdb holds only in-frame clones, not every one. The table has more than 250,000 clones, roughly nine tenths seen once. Sequencing was carried out using PBMCs or T cells enriched from blood (not recorded which). These receptors came from a middle-aged woman who had recovered from COVID-19.

The chain joins TRBV2 to TRBJ2-1, with TRBD2 matching 9 bases. V shed 8 bases and J 6 bases; nucleotides not matched to a gene: 8. CDR1 is SNHLY, CDR2 FYNNEI, per germline. The CDR3 runs to 14 residues. The CDR3 spells CASQGLALSNEQFF. The CDR3, as DNA: TGTGCCAGCCAGGGACTAGCCTTGTCCAATGAGCAGTTCTTC.

This chain connects TRBV24-1 to TRBJ2-5; 10 bases line up with TRBD2. Per the germline V gene, CDR1 is KGHDR and CDR2 is SFDVKD. The J segment lost 5 bases and the V segment lost 1 base, leaving 6 bases of the junction unmatched. CDR3 length: 16 amino acids. This CDR3 reads CATSDLSLAGVETQYF. As DNA, the CDR3 is TGTGCCACCAGTGATTTAAGCCTAGCGGGAGTGGAGACCCAGTACTTC.

The CDR3 loop reads CASSLSQENTEAFF. The CDR3 nucleotides are TGTGCCAGCAGTTTATCCCAGGAGAACACTGAAGCTTTCTTT. The rearrangement uses TRBV27 and TRBJ1-1, with D hard to call. The CDR3 is 14 amino acids. Germline V lookup: CDR1 MNHEY, CDR2 SMNVEV (reference sequence). The germline V and J ends were trimmed by 0 bases and 1 base, with 6 bases remaining between them.

This clone was found once. The chain has TRBV7-9 and TRBJ2-7; 7 bases line up with TRBD2. The CDR3 has 15 residues. Trimming removed 3 bases from V and 3 bases from J; junction bases left unmatched: 8. Germline V gene lookup returns CDR1 SEHNR and CDR2 FQNEAQ (reference sequence). The CDR3 sequence: CASSFTKGGVYEQYF. In DNA form, the CDR3 reads TGTGCCAGCAGCTTTACCAAGGGAGGGGTCTACGAGCAGTACTTC.

This chain connects TRBV7-2 to TRBJ1-5; maybe TRBD1 (6 bases). V lost 1 base to trimming and J lost 10 bases, with 11 bases between them. This CDR3 spans 13 amino acids. CDR1 is SGHTA, CDR2 FQGNSA, per germline. In DNA form, the CDR3 reads TGTGCCAGCAGCTTAGGGAACAGGGCTCCCCAGCATTTT. This gives the protein CASSLGNRAPQHF.

The V call is TRBV5-1, the J call TRBJ2-1, with TRBD2 matching over 15 bases. The germline V gene encodes CDR1 SGHRS and CDR2 YFSETQ. The V gene end was trimmed by 6 bases and the J gene end by 6 bases; junction bases not matched to a gene: 7. The CDR3 consists of 16 residues. CDR3 region: CASIGLAGGPPNEQFF. The CDR3 DNA reads TGCGCCAGCATCGGACTAGCGGGAGGGCCGCCCAATGAGCAGTTCTTC.

V is TRBV18 and J is TRBJ2-7; D may be TRBD1 (5 bases). The length of the CDR3 is 12 residues. V was trimmed by 6 bases and J by 7 bases, leaving 13 bases between them. Germline V gene sequence: CDR1 KGHSH, CDR2 LQKENI. The CDR3 DNA follows: TGTGCCAGCTCCCTGGGGCCGAAAGAGCAGTACTTC. Its translation: CASSLGPKEQYF.

This clone was counted a single time. The chain couples TRBV7-3 to TRBJ1-1; tentatively, D is TRBD1 (6 bases). The V end lost 5 bases, the J end lost 7 bases, and 14 bases lay between the germline ends. CDR1 SGHTA and CDR2 FQGTGA come from the germline V gene. CDR3 length: 13 residues. The CDR3 reads CASSNRDKNEAFF. CDR3 in DNA: TGTGCCAGCAGCAACCGGGACAAAAATGAAGCTTTCTTT.

This chain links TRBV27 with TRBJ2-5, with a weak D call TRBD1 (6 bases). The germline gives CDR1 MNHEY, CDR2 SMNVEV (reference sequence). This CDR3 comprises 14 residues. The germline V and J ends were trimmed by 4 bases and 4 bases, with 13 bases remaining between them. For the CDR3, the DNA is TGTGCCAGCAGTTCCCTCAGGGGCGGAGAGACCCAGTACTTC. Translated: CASSSLRGGETQYF.

The rearrangement uses TRBV19 and TRBJ2-7, with 10 positions matching TRBD2. After removal of 4 bases from V and 3 bases from J, the junction contained 0 bases not matched to a gene. The CDR3 consists of 13 residues. The germline V gene encodes CDR1 LNHDA and CDR2 SQIVND (reference sequence). This CDR3 reads CASSTSGGYEQYF. The CDR3 DNA is TGTGCCAGTAGTACTAGCGGGGGCTACGAGCAGTACTTC.

The chain uses TRBV28 and TRBJ2-7; D gene uncertain. This CDR3 comprises 15 residues. Germline lookup yields CDR1 MDHEN and CDR2 SYDVKM. Deletions cut 4 bases from V and 0 bases from J, with 13 bases between. CDR3 sequence reads: CASSSATQSSYEQYF. CDR3 nucleotide sequence: TGTGCCAGCAGTTCCGCGACTCAAAGCTCCTACGAGCAGTACTTC.

The table lists this clone with a count of one. V usage is TRBV7-9 and J usage is TRBJ2-1, with 12 bases aligning to TRBD2. CDR3 length equals 17 residues. CDR1 is SEHNR, CDR2 FQNEAQ, per germline (reference sequence). V trimming: 4 bases; J trimming: 2 bases; junction bases outside the gene matches: 6. The CDR3 DNA reads TGTGCCAGCAGCTCCTGGCGACTAGCGGGGGCCTACAATGAGCAGTTCTTC. It translates to CASSSWRLAGAYNEQFF.

This clone was found once. J is TRBJ1-2 and V is TRBV18; perhaps TRBD1 as D (5 bases). The CDR3 length is 14 residues. In germline, CDR1 is KGHSH, CDR2 LQKENI. V lost 3 bases to trimming and J lost 0 bases, with 8 bases between them. The CDR3 DNA follows: TGTGCCAGCTCACCTGACAGAGCTAACTATGGCTACACCTTC. It yields the protein CASSPDRANYGYTF.

The chain employs TRBV28 and TRBJ1-3, with 7 nucleotides matching TRBD1. This CDR3 is built from 14 residues. With 5 bases clipped from V and 0 bases from J, the junction kept 1 base outside the gene matches. Germline CDR1 reads MDHEN; CDR2 reads SYDVKM. The CDR3 is CASSAGGSGNTIYF. The CDR3 nucleotides are TGTGCCAGCAGTGCAGGGGGCTCTGGAAACACCATATATTTT.